The T cell receptor (beta chain) under discussion was sequenced for a study of OX40 agonist ivuxolimab in advanced cancers. Libraries were prepared by immunoSEQ multiplex PCR; TCRdb keeps only in-frame clonotypes and omits some of them. The sample holds tens of thousands of clones; 85% are singletons and the top ten take 4.7%. Patients were ineligible given autoimmune disease history or systemic immunosuppression. The receptor was derived from an adult with an advanced solid tumor such as melanoma, head and neck, liver or kidney cancer. The sample here was CD4+ or CD8+ T cells sorted from blood, taken in a trial of the OX40 agonist ivuxolimab.

CDR3 DNA sequence: TGTGCCAGCAGCAGGACAGGGGAGCTGTTTTTT. As protein: CASSRTGELFF. The rearrangement links TRBV21-1 to TRBJ2-2; TRBD1, as called in the table, went unchecked against the DNA. TRBV21-1 is a known pseudogene. The CDR3 extends over 11 amino acids.